Presented here are 23 T cell receptor beta chains from one specimen sequenced in a study of T cell changes during pregnancy in multiple sclerosis. Some clones are missing from TCRdb's copy, which holds only in-frame ones; the method was immunoSEQ multiplex PCR. The sample consists of tens of thousands of clones, about 92% of them appearing once. The specimen comprised CD8+ T cells from peripheral blood mononuclear cells, sampled in the third trimester of pregnancy. These receptors were taken from a female donor in good health, enrolled as a control in a pregnancy study.

This clone was found once. V is TRBV7-3 and J is TRBJ2-7; maybe TRBD2 (6 bases). V lost 4 bases and J lost 4, with 11 bases in between. This CDR3 comprises 13 residues. Germline loops: CDR1 SGHTA, CDR2 FQGTGA. CDR3 nucleotides: TGTGCCAGCAGCTGGGGGGACTCATACGAGCAGTACTTC. Its protein is CASSWGDSYEQYF.

The genes are TRBV4-3 and TRBJ1-2, with 11 bases aligning to TRBD1. This CDR3 has 17 amino acids. The V and J ends lost 0 bases and 4 bases, in that order; junction bases with no gene match: 7. The V gene's germline CDR1 is LGHNA and CDR2 YSLEER. The DNA for the CDR3 is TGCGCCAGCAGCCAAGATTGGACCGGGACAGGGGGCTATGGCTACACCTTC. Residues: CASSQDWTGTGGYGYTF.

The chain has TRBV27 and TRBJ1-5; no clear D. This CDR3 has 14 amino acids. Trimming took off 4 bases at V and 1 base at J, with 8 bases between the two ends. Germline CDR1 MNHEY, CDR2 SMNVEV (reference sequence). CDR3 in amino acids: CASSSSGSNQPQHF. The CDR3 bases are TGTGCCAGCAGTTCTTCAGGAAGCAATCAGCCCCAGCATTTT.

The CDR3 DNA reads as TGTGCCATCAGTGGGACAGAAAAAGCCTTGAACACTGAAGCTTTCTTT. Translating it yields CAISGTEKALNTEAFF. The chain recombines TRBV10-3 with TRBJ1-1, with a weak D call TRBD1 (6 bases). The CDR3 spans 16 residues. The V end was cut by 4 bases, the J end by 0 bases, with 15 bases between. In germline, CDR1 is ENHRY, CDR2 SYGVKD.

The chain is built from TRBV7-9 and TRBJ2-4, with TRBD1 as a possible D gene (5 bases). The V gene's germline CDR1 is SEHNR and CDR2 FQNEAQ (reference sequence). Trimming took off 5 bases at V and 4 bases at J, with 21 bases between the two ends. The CDR3 loop spans 17 amino acids. This CDR3 is CASSQTRAGHLKNIQYF. The CDR3 DNA sequence: TGTGCCAGCAGCCAAACACGGGCAGGGCACCTAAAAAACATTCAGTACTTC.

This sequence joins TRBV5-8 and TRBJ1-1; D gene uncertain. Per the germline V gene, CDR1 is SGHTS and CDR2 is YDEGEE. The CDR3 sequence is 14 residues long. V shed 1 base and J shed 4 bases, with 11 bases lying between them. The CDR3 DNA sequence: TGTGCCAGCAGCTTGCTCTGGGGAGCCACTGAAGCTTTCTTT. Amino acids: CASSLLWGATEAFF.

V and J are TRBV14 and TRBJ2-3; no reliable D call. V lost 0 bases and J lost 2, with 6 bases in between. CDR1 is SGHDN, CDR2 FVKESK, per germline. There are 14 residues in the CDR3. CDR3 sequence reads: CASSQDSVTDTQYF. CDR3 in DNA: TGTGCCAGCAGCCAAGACAGCGTCACAGATACGCAGTATTTT.

This clone was picked up one time. In DNA form, the CDR3 reads TGTGCCAGCAGCCCTTGGACAGGCGTATCAACTAATGAAAAACTGTTTTTT. This codes for CASSPWTGVSTNEKLFF. The chain joins TRBV7-8 to TRBJ1-4; 7 nucleotides align to TRBD1. Germline values: CDR1 SGHVS, CDR2 FQNEAQ. V lost 5 bases and J lost 0; bases outside the gene matches: 9. The CDR3 is 17 amino acids.

The rearrangement uses TRBV18 and TRBJ2-7, with D maybe TRBD2 (6 bases). CDR3 length equals 15 residues. V lost 3 bases and J 4 bases, leaving 16 bases between the germline ends. Germline V CDR1 and CDR2: KGHSH, LQKENI. CDR3 loop: CASSPRDSIYYEQYF. The CDR3 DNA reads TGTGCCAGCTCACCGAGGGACTCTATCTATTACGAGCAGTACTTC.

The rearrangement uses TRBV15 and TRBJ2-7, with D perhaps TRBD1 (5 bases). Germline loops: CDR1 LNHNV, CDR2 YYDKDF (reference sequence). Trimming removed 5 bases from V and 3 bases from J, with 17 bases in between. The CDR3 has 15 residues. CDR3 nucleotide sequence: TGTGCCACCAGCGCCTCAACCGACAGCCACTACGAGCAGTACTTC. Protein sequence: CATSASTDSHYEQYF.

Here the CDR3 DNA reads TGTGCCAGCAGTCCGTCGACTAGATTTGAGCAGTTCTTC. Amino acid sequence: CASSPSTRFEQFF. The V gene is TRBV6-6, the J gene TRBJ2-1; a weak D match, TRBD2 (6 bases). This CDR3 contains 13 residues. Germline assignment: CDR1 MNHNY and CDR2 SVGAGI (reference sequence). Between the trimmed V and J ends, which lost 5 bases and 9 bases, there was a span of 14 bases.

The chain joins TRBV9 to TRBJ2-7; D may be TRBD2 (5 bases). The CDR3 has 14 amino acids. The V gene lost 0 bases and the J gene lost 5 bases, with 12 bases spanning the gap. The germline V gene has CDR1 SGDLS and CDR2 YYNGEE. The CDR3 here is CASSVGSSRDEQYF. CDR3 DNA sequence: TGTGCCAGCAGCGTAGGCTCATCGAGGGACGAGCAGTACTTC.

The chain employs TRBV23-1 and TRBJ1-6, with 10 bases matching TRBD1. TRBV23-1 is placed among ORFs of uncertain function. V gave up 6 bases and J gave up 6 bases; unmatched junction bases: 8. The CDR3 spans 16 residues. As DNA, the CDR3 is TGCGCCAGCAGGATGGGACAGGGGCTTCTTAATTCACCCCTCCACTTT. This codes for CASRMGQGLLNSPLHF.

The chain is built from TRBV7-9 and TRBJ1-5; perhaps TRBD1 as D (5 bases). CDR1 and CDR2 (germline): SEHNR, FQNEAQ (reference sequence). The CDR3 is 14 amino acids. V dropped 1 base and J dropped 4 bases, with 8 bases sitting between them. The CDR3 sequence: CASSLGQKNQPQHF. CDR3 in DNA: TGTGCCAGCAGCTTAGGACAGAAAAATCAGCCCCAGCATTTT.

This chain connects TRBV29-1 to TRBJ1-2; D is undetermined. Trimming took off 0 bases at V and 8 bases at J, with 13 bases between the two ends. The CDR3 loop spans 13 amino acids. Germline values: CDR1 SQVTM, CDR2 ANQGSEA. The CDR3 DNA reads as TGCAGCGTTGAAGATCGGCCGGGAAGAGGCTACACCTTC. Translating gives CSVEDRPGRGYTF.

The gene calls are TRBV4-1 and TRBJ2-7; 7 bases align to TRBD1. Looked up from germline, CDR1 is MGHRA and CDR2 is YSYEKL. The CDR3 extends over 14 amino acids. Germline trimming cut 4 bases from V and 2 bases from J; bases unmatched to any gene: 5. CDR3 coding DNA: TGCGCCAGCAGCCCGGGACAGTCAACCTACGAGCAGTACTTC. Its translation is CASSPGQSTYEQYF.

The gene calls are TRBV5-1 and TRBJ2-5; unclear D gene. The germline V gene encodes CDR1 SGHRS and CDR2 YFSETQ. Trimming cost V 4 bases and J 11 bases, with 24 bases left between them. This CDR3 has 15 amino acids. The DNA of the CDR3 is TGCGCCAGCAGCCCCACACACCCCCGAGAGGAAGAGCAGTACTTC. It codes for CASSPTHPREEEQYF.

The chain has TRBV5-1 and TRBJ1-2; weak D call: TRBD1 (5 bases). Trimming left V 0 bases short and J 2 bases short, with 17 bases between. CDR1 and CDR2 (germline): SGHRS, YFSETQ. The CDR3 runs 17 residues. The DNA for the CDR3 is TGCGCCAGCAGCTTGGAAGGCCGGGGGATTACGAACTATGGCTACACCTTC. As protein: CASSLEGRGITNYGYTF.

The genes are TRBV4-1 and TRBJ1-5, with 9 bases matching TRBD1. Germline loops: CDR1 MGHRA, CDR2 YSYEKL. Unmatched junction bases numbered 7, after V lost 4 bases and J lost 3 bases. This CDR3 contains 16 residues. This CDR3 is CASSPIGTGHNQPQHF. The CDR3 DNA is TGCGCCAGCAGCCCTATAGGGACAGGGCACAATCAGCCCCAGCATTTT.

This clone was found once. This chain connects TRBV30 to TRBJ2-7, with D perhaps matching TRBD1 (5 bases). Germline V gives CDR1 GTSNPN, CDR2 SVGIG (reference sequence). The CDR3 is 12 amino acids. The V gene lost 2 bases and the J gene lost 4 bases, with 9 bases spanning the gap. CDR3 nucleotides: TGTGCCTGGAGTCCCCAGGGTTACGAGCAGTACTTC. It specifies CAWSPQGYEQYF.

The chain employs TRBV10-3 and TRBJ2-7, with TRBD1 matching over 8 bases. With V trimmed by 7 bases and J by 1 base, 9 bases remained unmatched. Germline V gene sequence: CDR1 ENHRY, CDR2 SYGVKD. The CDR3 contains 15 residues. The CDR3 loop is CAITKTGDSSYEQYF. CDR3 sequence (DNA): TGTGCCATCACCAAGACAGGGGACAGTTCCTACGAGCAGTACTTC.

The CDR3 bases are TGTGCCAGCAGCCAATCGGGGAACTATGGCTACACCTTC. Its translation is CASSQSGNYGYTF. The chain has TRBV14 and TRBJ1-2; D is ambiguous. The CDR3 consists of 13 residues. Germline CDR1 and CDR2: SGHDN and FVKESK. Trimming took 2 bases from V and 2 from J, leaving 6 bases between them.

The chain couples TRBV5-1 to TRBJ1-1; TRBD1 aligns across 11 bases. V lost 7 bases, J lost 5 bases, and 10 bases stayed unmatched. Germline CDR1 is SGHRS and CDR2 is YFSETQ. The CDR3 is made up of 15 amino acids. CDR3 nucleotide sequence: TGCGCCAGCTACCCACGGGACAGGGGGGGGACTGAAGCTTTCTTT. This translates into CASYPRDRGGTEAFF.